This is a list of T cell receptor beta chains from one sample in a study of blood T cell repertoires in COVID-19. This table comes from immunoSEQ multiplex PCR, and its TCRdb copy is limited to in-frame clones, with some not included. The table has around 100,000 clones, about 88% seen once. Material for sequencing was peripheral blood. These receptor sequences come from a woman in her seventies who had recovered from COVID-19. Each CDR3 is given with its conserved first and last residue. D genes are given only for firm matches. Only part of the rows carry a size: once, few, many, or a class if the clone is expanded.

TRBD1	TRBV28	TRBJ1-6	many	TGTGCCAGCAGTACCCCGGGACAGGGCGATTCACCCCTCCACTTT	CASSTPGQGDSPLHF
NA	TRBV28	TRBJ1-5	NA	TGTGCCAGCAGTTTAAGATGGGCTCAGCCCCAGCATTTT	CASSLRWAQPQHF
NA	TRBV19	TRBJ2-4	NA	TGTGCCAGTAGTCGGCAGGGAGCCAAAAACATTCAGTACTTC	CASSRQGAKNIQYF
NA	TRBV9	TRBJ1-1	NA	TGTGCCAGCAGCCGTACAGAACTCGAAGCTTTCTTT	CASSRTELEAFF
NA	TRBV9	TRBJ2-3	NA	TGTGCCAGCAGCCAGGGGTCGGGAAATACGCAGTATTTT	CASSQGSGNTQYF
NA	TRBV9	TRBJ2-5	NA	TGTGCCAGCAGCGTAGGGAGGACAGAAGAGACCCAGTACTTC	CASSVGRTEETQYF
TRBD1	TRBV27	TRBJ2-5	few	TGTGCCAGCAGCGACAGGGCCAGCCAAGAGACCCAGTACTTC	CASSDRASQETQYF
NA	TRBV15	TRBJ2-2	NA	TGTGCCACCAGGGACTCGAACACCGGGGAGCTGTTTTTT	CATRDSNTGELFF
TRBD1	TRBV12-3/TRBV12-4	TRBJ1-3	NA	TGTGCCAGCAGGACGCAGGGGGGAAATACCATATATTTT	CASRTQGGNTIYF
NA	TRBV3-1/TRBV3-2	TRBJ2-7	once	TGTGCCAGCAGCCAAAGAAAGAGTACCTACGAGCAGTACTTC	CASSQRKSTYEQYF
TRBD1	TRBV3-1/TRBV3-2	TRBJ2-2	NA	TGTGCCAGCAGCGCTCCCCCTACCGGGACAGGATCGTCCACCGGGGAGCTGTTTTTT	CASSAPPTGTGSSTGELFF
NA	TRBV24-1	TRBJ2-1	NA	TGTGCCACCAGTGATTTTGAGCAGGGAAGGAATGAGCAGTTCTTC	CATSDFEQGRNEQFF
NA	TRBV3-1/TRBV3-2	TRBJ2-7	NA	TGTGCCAGCAGCCAAGTCGCAGGTTGGCACGAGCAGTACTTC	CASSQVAGWHEQYF
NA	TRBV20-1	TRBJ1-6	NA	TGCAGTGCTAGTGGTGGCGGGACTAGGGGTAATTCACCCCTCCACTTT	CSASGGGTRGNSPLHF
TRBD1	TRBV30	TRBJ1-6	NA	TGTGCCTGGAGTCCGTGGACAGGGCTCCTCCACTTT	CAWSPWTGLLHF
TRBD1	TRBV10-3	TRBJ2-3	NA	TGTGCCATCAGTCGCTCGGCCGGGACAGGGTACACAGATACGCAGTATTTT	CAISRSAGTGYTDTQYF
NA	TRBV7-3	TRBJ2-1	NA	TGTGCCAGCAGCTACAACAATGAGCAGTTCTTC	CASSYNNEQFF
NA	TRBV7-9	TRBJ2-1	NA	TGTGCCAGCAATCGGCCAGGGGACGGCAATGAGCAGTTCTTC	CASNRPGDGNEQFF
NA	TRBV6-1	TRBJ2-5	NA	TGTGCCAGCAGTGTGAAGGGGGCTGGAGGGCAAGAGACCCAGTACTTC	CASSVKGAGGQETQYF
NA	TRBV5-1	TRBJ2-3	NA	TGCGCCAGCAGCCCGTTCCCCCGGGACTCCGTAGATACGCAGTATTTT	CASSPFPRDSVDTQYF
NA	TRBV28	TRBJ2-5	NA	TGTGCCAGCAGCCTAGAGGGCCTCCAAGAGACCCAGTACTTC	CASSLEGLQETQYF
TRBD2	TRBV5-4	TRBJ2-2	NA	TGTGCCAGCAGCTTTCGGGGGGCCGGGGAGCTGTTTTTT	CASSFRGAGELFF
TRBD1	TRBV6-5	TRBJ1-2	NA	TGTGCCAGCAGTCCACAGGGGGCCTCCTATGGCTACACCTTC	CASSPQGASYGYTF
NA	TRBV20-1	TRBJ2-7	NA	TGCAGTGCTAGTGGGACTGGCCCCTACGAGCAGTACTTC	CSASGTGPYEQYF
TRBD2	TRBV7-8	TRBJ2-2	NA	TGTGCCAGCAGCGTCCGACTAGCACAAAACACCGGGGAGCTGTTTTTT	CASSVRLAQNTGELFF
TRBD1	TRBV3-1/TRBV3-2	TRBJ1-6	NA	TGTGCCAGCAGCCAGGATTACAGGGGTCCGGGGTATAATTCACCCCTCCACTTT	CASSQDYRGPGYNSPLHF
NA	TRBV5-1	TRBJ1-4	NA	TGCGCCAGCAGCTTGGAGGGGACATCCCTGGAAAAACTGTTTTTT	CASSLEGTSLEKLFF
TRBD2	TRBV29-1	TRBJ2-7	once	TGCAGCGTTGAGGCGGGAGCGGACGAGCAGTACTTC	CSVEAGADEQYF
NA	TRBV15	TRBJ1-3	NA	TGTGCCACCAGCAGAGCGAGGGGAAACACCATATATTTT	CATSRARGNTIYF
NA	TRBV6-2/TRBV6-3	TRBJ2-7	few	TGTGCCAGCAGTTGGGGGACACGACTCGCACGATACGAGCAGTACTTC	CASSWGTRLARYEQYF